This TCR beta chain was recorded in a study of blood T cell repertoires in COVID-19. The wider study: Both acute and convalescent COVID-19 samples were obtained from the United States, Italy and Spain. PBMCs, B-cell-depleted T cells, or T cells provided the cDNA or gDNA that made up the material.

To note about this clone: Mismatch with germline at one junction end may stem from a read error.

In terms of age and location, participants ranged from roughly 18 to 90 years and lived in about 25 US areas. In assigning cohorts, the study relied on participant-reported clinical history. Assay: immunoSEQ multiplex PCR; the TCRdb copy retains only in-frame clones and omits some. The sample lists roughly 200,000 clones, less than 90% occurring once. Germline CDR1 is SNHLY and CDR2 is FYNNEI. The CDR3 spans 13 residues. Sequencing input: PBMCs or T cells enriched from blood (not recorded which). This TCR came from a woman in her twenties or thirties who had been exposed to COVID-19. The V call is TRBV2, the J call TRBJ1-3; perhaps TRBD1 as D (6 bases). The CDR3 DNA reads TGTGCCAGCAGTGGACAGGCTGGGAACACCATATATTTT. It is translated as CASSGQAGNTIYF.